Below, 6 T cell receptor beta chains from the same sample are listed, as sequenced in a study of Graves' ophthalmopathy and Graves' hyperthyroidism. Investigators amplified TCR beta CDR3 regions from RNA transcripts. The first-round RT-PCR employed HTBI primers together with the Qiagen OneStep RT-PCR kit. A multiplex PCR was then performed as the second round. One entry per CDR3 protein results from TCRdb running MiXCR on the multiplex PCR reads. The table records about 230,000 distinct CDR3 sequences, about 46% of them present only once. Sequenced: peripheral blood. The receptors come from an adult man with Graves' ophthalmopathy.

The chain recombines TRBV24-1 with TRBJ1-5; TRBD1 matches at 9 bases. The CDR3 runs to 14 residues. CDR1 and CDR2 from the germline V gene are KGHDR and SFDVKD. V trimming: 6 bases; J trimming: 4 bases; junction bases outside the gene matches: 3. The CDR3 sequence: CATSRQGGNQPQHF. In DNA form, the CDR3 reads TGTGCCACCAGTCGACAGGGGGGGAATCAGCCCCAGCATTTT.

The count of this clonotype is one. The gene calls are TRBV19 and TRBJ1-1; D ambiguous. This CDR3 comprises 13 residues. Germline CDR1 LNHDA, CDR2 SQIVND (reference sequence). The V and J ends lost 5 bases and 1 base respectively, with 8 bases between them. CDR3 sequence reads: CASSCSKNTEAFF. CDR3 nucleotides: TGTGCCAGTAGTTGTTCTAAGAACACTGAAGCTTTCTTT.

This clonotype was counted a few times. The chain is built from TRBV6-5 and TRBJ1-6, with D possibly TRBD1 on 5 matching bases. This CDR3 region has 15 residues. Trimming shortened V by 5 bases and J by 8 bases, and 16 bases separated the two germline ends. Germline CDR1 and CDR2: MNHEY and SVGAGI. CDR3 residues: CASSPRDRLYSPLHF. CDR3 in DNA: TGTGCCAGCAGTCCCCGGGACCGCCTCTATTCACCCCTCCACTTT.

The chain couples TRBV20-1 to TRBJ1-2; D might be TRBD1 (6 bases). V was clipped by 7 bases and J by 2 bases, with 14 bases between them. The germline V gene encodes CDR1 DFQATT and CDR2 SNEGSKA (reference sequence). The CDR3 loop spans 13 amino acids. The CDR3 here is CSVGGGVNYGYTF. The CDR3 DNA follows: TGCAGTGTAGGGGGGGGTGTCAACTATGGCTACACCTTC.

This clonotype was found a few times. The V and J genes are TRBV7-3 and TRBJ1-2; possible D gene TRBD1, 5 bases. Germline V gene sequence: CDR1 SGHTA, CDR2 FQGTGA. The CDR3 contains 13 residues. Trimming took 3 bases from V and 5 from J, leaving 10 bases between them. The CDR3, as DNA: TGTGCCAGCAGCTTTGAGGGACGTTATGGCTACACCTTC. Encoded protein: CASSFEGRYGYTF.

This clonotype was found once. The V gene is TRBV6-5, the J gene TRBJ2-7, with unresolved D. The CDR3 extends over 13 amino acids. V lost 7 bases to trimming and J lost 0 bases, with 10 bases between them. The germline V gene encodes CDR1 MNHEY and CDR2 SVGAGI. CDR3 amino acids: CASIRHDSYEQYF. The DNA of the CDR3 is TGTGCCAGCATTCGACACGACTCCTACGAGCAGTACTTC.